This T cell receptor beta chain appears in the sequencing data of a study of blood T cell repertoires in COVID-19. Study information: Whether acute or convalescent, the COVID-19 samples came from the United States, Italy and Spain.

Using immunoSEQ multiplex PCR, the repertoire was profiled, and TCRdb retains in-frame clones only, with some absent. Among 330,000 or so clones listed, 89% were seen once. The V gene lost 5 bases and the J gene lost 7 bases, with 14 bases spanning the gap. The CDR3 consists of 13 residues. The V gene's germline CDR1 is SEHNR and CDR2 FQNEAQ (reference sequence). This receptor was taken from a woman aged 60 to 75 with COVID-19, enrolled during active disease. Input material: peripheral blood. V and J are TRBV7-9 and TRBJ1-2, with D perhaps TRBD1 (6 bases). The CDR3, as DNA: TGTGCCAGCAGCGCCACAGGGTATTCTGGCTACACCTTC. It encodes CASSATGYSGYTF.